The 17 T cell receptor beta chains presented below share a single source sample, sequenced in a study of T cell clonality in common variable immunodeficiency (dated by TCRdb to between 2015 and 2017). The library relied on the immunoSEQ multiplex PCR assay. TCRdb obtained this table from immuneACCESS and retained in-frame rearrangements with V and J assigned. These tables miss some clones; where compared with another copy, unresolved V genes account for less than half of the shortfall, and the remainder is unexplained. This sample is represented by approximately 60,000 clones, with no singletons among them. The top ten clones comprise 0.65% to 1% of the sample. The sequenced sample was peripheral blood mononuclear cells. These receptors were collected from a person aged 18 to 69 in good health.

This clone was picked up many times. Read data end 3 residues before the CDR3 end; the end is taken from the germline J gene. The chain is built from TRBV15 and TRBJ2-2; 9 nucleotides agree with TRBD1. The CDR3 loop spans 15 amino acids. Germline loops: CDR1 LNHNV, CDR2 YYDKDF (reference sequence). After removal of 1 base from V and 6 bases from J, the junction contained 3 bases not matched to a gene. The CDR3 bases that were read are TGTGCCACCAGCAGAGGGACAGGGGAGCCCGGGGAG. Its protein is CATSRGTGEPGE. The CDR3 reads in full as CATSRGTGEPGELFF.

CDR3: CAWSVLAGVSYDYTF. The sequenced part of the CDR3 DNA is TGTGCCTGGAGTGTCCTAGCGGGCGTATCCTACGAC. The V call is TRBV30, the J call TRBJ1-2; D not resolved. The read falls 3 residues short of the CDR3 end, and the missing part is taken from the germline J gene. CDR3 length equals 15 residues. Germline V lookup: CDR1 GTSNPN, CDR2 SVGIG (reference sequence).

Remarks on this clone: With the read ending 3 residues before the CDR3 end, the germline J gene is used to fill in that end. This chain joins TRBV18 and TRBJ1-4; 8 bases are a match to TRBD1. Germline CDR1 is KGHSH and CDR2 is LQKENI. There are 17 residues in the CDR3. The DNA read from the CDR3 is TGTGCCAGCTCACAGACCGGGACAGGATCCTATAATTCACCA. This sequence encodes CASSQTGTGSYNSP. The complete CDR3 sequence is CASSQTGTGSYNSPLFF.

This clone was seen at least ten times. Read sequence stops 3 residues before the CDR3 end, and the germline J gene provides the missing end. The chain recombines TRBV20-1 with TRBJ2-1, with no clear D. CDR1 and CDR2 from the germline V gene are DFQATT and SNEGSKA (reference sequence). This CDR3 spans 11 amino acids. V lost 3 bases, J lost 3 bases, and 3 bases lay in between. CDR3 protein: CSASGYNEQFF. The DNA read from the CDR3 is TGCAGTGCTAGCGGCTACAATGAG.

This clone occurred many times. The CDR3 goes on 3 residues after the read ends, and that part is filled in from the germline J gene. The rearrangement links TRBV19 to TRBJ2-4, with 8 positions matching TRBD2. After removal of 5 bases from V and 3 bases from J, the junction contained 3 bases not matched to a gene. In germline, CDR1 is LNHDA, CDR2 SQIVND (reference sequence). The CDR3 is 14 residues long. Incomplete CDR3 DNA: TGTGCCAGTAGTGATCTAGCGGGCAAAAACATT. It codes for CASSDLAGKNI. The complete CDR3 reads CASSDLAGKNIQYF. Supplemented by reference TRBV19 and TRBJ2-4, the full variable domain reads DGGITQSPKYLFRKEGQNVTLSCEQNLNHDAMYWYRQDPGQGLRLIYYSQIVNDFQKGDIAEGYSVSREKKESFPLTVTSAQKNPTAFYLCASSDLAGKNIQYFGAGTRLSVL.

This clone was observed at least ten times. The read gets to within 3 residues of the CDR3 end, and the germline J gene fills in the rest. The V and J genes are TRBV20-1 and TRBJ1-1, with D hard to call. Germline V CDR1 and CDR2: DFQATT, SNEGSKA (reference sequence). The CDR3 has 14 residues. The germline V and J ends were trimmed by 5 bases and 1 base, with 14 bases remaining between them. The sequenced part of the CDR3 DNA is TGCAGTGCTCTTCAGTTAGCGGGGAACACTGAA. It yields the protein CSALQLAGNTE. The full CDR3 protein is CSALQLAGNTEAFF.

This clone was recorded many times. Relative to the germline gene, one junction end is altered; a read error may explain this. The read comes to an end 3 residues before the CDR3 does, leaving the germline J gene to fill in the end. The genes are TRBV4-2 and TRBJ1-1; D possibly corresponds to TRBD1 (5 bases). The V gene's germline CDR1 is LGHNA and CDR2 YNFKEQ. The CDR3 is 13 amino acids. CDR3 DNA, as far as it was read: TGCGCCAGCAGCCAAGACGGGGGGACTGAA. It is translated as CASSQDGGTE. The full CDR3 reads CASSQDGGTEAFF.

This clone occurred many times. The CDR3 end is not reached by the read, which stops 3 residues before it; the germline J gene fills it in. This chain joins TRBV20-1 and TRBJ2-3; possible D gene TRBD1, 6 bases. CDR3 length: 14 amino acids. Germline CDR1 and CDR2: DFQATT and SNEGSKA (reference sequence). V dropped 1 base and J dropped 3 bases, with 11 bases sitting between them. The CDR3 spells CSARATGQTDTQYF. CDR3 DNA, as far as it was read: TGCAGTGCTAGAGCGACCGGACAGACAGATACG.

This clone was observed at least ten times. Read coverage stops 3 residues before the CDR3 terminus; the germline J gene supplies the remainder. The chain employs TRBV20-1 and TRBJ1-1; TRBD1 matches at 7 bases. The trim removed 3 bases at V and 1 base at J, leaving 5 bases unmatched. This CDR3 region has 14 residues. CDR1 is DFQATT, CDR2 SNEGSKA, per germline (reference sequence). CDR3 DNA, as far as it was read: TGCAGTGCTAGGCCCCGGACAGGGAACACTGAA. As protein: CSARPRTGNTE. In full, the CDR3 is CSARPRTGNTEAFF.

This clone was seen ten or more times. The DNA read from the CDR3 is TGTGCCAGTCTTACCTGGACAGGCCTGACAGATACG. Amino acids: CASLTWTGLTDT. The CDR3 reads in full as CASLTWTGLTDTQYF. The chain has TRBV7-9 and TRBJ2-3; 7 bases match TRBD1. The read finishes 3 residues shy of the CDR3 end, and the germline J gene is used to complete it. Germline CDR1 and CDR2: SEHNR and FQNEAQ (reference sequence). This CDR3 has 15 amino acids. V was pared by 9 bases and J by 3 bases, with 12 bases of the junction left unmatched.

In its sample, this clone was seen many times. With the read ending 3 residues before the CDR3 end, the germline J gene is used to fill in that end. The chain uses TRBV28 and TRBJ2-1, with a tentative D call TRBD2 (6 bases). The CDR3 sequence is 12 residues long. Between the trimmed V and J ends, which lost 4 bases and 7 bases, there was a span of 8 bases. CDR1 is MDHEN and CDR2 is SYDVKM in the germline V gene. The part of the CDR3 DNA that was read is TGTGCCAGCAGTTCGCTAGCGAATGAG. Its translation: CASSSLANE. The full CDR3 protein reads CASSSLANEQFF.

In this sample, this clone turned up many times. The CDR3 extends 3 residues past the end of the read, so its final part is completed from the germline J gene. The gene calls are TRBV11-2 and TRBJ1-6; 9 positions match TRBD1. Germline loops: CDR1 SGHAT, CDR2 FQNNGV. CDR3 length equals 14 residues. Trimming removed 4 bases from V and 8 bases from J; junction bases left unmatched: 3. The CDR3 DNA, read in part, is TGTGCCAGCAGCTCGGACAGGGGATATTCACCC. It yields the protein CASSSDRGYSP. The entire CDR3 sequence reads CASSSDRGYSPLHF.

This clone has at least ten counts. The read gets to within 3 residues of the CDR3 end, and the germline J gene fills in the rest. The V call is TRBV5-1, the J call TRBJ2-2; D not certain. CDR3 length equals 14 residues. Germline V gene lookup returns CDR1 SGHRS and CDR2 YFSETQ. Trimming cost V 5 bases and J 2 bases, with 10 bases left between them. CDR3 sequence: CASSVTQNTGELFF. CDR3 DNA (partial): TGCGCCAGCAGTGTGACACAAAACACCGGGGAG.

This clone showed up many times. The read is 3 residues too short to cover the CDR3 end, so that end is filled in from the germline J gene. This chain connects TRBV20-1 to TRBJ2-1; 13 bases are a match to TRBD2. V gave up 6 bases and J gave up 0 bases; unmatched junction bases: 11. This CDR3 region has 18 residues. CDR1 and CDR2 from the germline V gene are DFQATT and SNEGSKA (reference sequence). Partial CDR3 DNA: TGCAGTGCAATTGGACTAGCGGGAGTCTGGACCTCCTACAATGAG. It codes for CSAIGLAGVWTSYNE. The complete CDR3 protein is CSAIGLAGVWTSYNEQFF.

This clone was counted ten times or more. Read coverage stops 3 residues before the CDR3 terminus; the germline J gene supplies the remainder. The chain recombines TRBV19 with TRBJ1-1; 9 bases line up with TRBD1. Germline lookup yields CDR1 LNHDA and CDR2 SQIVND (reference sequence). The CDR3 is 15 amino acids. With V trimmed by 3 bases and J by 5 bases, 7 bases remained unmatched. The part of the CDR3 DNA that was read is TGTGCCAGTAGTATGTCAACAGGGGGCTTGACTGAA. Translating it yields CASSMSTGGLTE. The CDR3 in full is CASSMSTGGLTEAFF.

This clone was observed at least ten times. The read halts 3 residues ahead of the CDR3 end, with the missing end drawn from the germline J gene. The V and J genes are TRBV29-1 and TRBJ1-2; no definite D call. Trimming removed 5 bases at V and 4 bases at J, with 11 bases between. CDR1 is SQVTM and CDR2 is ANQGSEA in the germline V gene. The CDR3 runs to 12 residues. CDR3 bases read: TGCAGCGTTCTCTCACTTCGCTATGGC. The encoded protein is CSVLSLRYG. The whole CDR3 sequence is CSVLSLRYGYTF.

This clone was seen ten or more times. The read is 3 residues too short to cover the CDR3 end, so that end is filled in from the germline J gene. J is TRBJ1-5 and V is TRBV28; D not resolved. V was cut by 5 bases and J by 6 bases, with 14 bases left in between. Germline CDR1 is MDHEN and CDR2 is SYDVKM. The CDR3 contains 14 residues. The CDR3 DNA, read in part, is TGTGCCAGCAGTCATCCCGAGCGGATTCAGCCC. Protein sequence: CASSHPERIQP. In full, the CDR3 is CASSHPERIQPQHF.